The clone carrying this T cell receptor (beta chain) was seen repeatedly, ten times or more. This specimen belongs to a study of T-cell reconstitution after alpha-beta-depleted transplantation in children. The CDR3 sequence is 14 residues long. Per the germline V gene, CDR1 is SGHRS and CDR2 is YFSETQ. The ends were cut back, 2 bases at V and 8 bases at J, with 13 bases in the middle. TCRbeta library preparation incorporated unique molecular identifiers. One entry per CDR3 protein, called by TCRdb with MiXCR from the PCR reads. The sample lists 150,000 to 200,000 distinct CDR3 sequences, about 15% occurring once.

The receptor was isolated from a human donor who donated a stem cell graft to a child with acute lymphoblastic leukemia. The starting material was PBMCs from the stem cell graft donor, obtained from the stem cell graft. The chain combines TRBV5-1 with TRBJ1-4; D gene uncertain. CDR3 sequence (DNA): TGCGCCAGCAGCTTTTCCGGGGAGGGCGAAAAACTGTTTTTT. Its protein product is CASSFSGEGEKLFF.